Shown below are 13 T cell receptor beta chains from a single sample sequenced in a study of beta chain features in type 1 diabetes. Study-wide findings and caveats: TCRB CDR3s were moderately but significantly shorter in Type 1 diabetes patients in all four CD4+ subsets.

For these receptors, no antigen is known. Expressed TCRB transcripts got sequenced, as all isolated RNA was reverse transcribed. Measured with immunoSEQ multiplex PCR; TCRdb has only the in-frame clones, and not every one. The sample records 500,000 to 650,000 clones, roughly an eighth being singletons. Sample: naive CD4+ T cells from blood. These TCRs come from a man under 40 with type 1 diabetes.

To note about this clone: One base away lies a much larger clone, so this may be a sequencing read error. Other nucleotide sequences in the sample specify the same CDR3. The rearrangement links TRBV28 to TRBJ2-5, with D hard to call. Deletions cut 6 bases from V and 1 base from J, with 3 bases between. Germline values: CDR1 MDHEN, CDR2 SYDVKM. The CDR3 is 11 residues long. In DNA form, the CDR3 reads TGTGCCAGCAGATCCCAAGAGACCCAGTACTTC. Translation: CASRSQETQYF.

CDR3 residues: CSAVTWGRGNEQFF. The CDR3, as DNA: TGCAGCGCCGTAACATGGGGGCGAGGGAATGAGCAGTTCTTC. The chain employs TRBV29-1 and TRBJ2-1, with D possibly matching TRBD1 (6 bases). Trimming pared 7 bases from V and 7 bases from J, leaving 20 bases between. The CDR3 runs 14 residues. The V gene's germline CDR1 is SQVTM and CDR2 ANQGSEA.

The chain uses TRBV9 and TRBJ2-3, with 7 nucleotides matching TRBD2. This CDR3 contains 17 residues. Trimming cost V 3 bases and J 0 bases; bases outside gene matches: 10. Germline assignment: CDR1 SGDLS and CDR2 YYNGEE. The CDR3 DNA follows: TGTGCCAGCAGCGCCCTGGGGTTGCGGGGGAGCACAGATACGCAGTATTTT. Translated, it gives CASSALGLRGSTDTQYF.

V is TRBV6-1 and J is TRBJ2-3; D is possibly TRBD2 (5 bases). The CDR3 is made up of 15 amino acids. The germline gives CDR1 MNHNS, CDR2 SASEGT. Deletions cut 7 bases from V and 1 base from J, with 15 bases between. This CDR3 reads CASILGGLGTDTQYF. In DNA, the CDR3 is TGTGCCAGCATCCTGGGCGGGCTCGGCACAGATACGCAGTATTTT.

This chain links TRBV11-2 with TRBJ2-3, with D maybe TRBD2 (5 bases). V was trimmed by 1 base and J by 2 bases, leaving 13 bases between them. CDR1 is SGHAT and CDR2 is FQNNGV in the germline V gene. This CDR3 has 16 residues. As DNA, the CDR3 is TGTGCCAGCAGCTTAGGGACCGGGATCGTCACAGATACGCAGTATTTT. Its translation is CASSLGTGIVTDTQYF.

The rearrangement joins TRBV7-2 to TRBJ2-2; 8 bases line up with TRBD2. Germline lookup yields CDR1 SGHTA and CDR2 FQGNSA. V was clipped by 4 bases and J by 2 bases; unmatched bases: 6. The length of the CDR3 is 16 residues. DNA of the CDR3: TGTGCCAGCAGCTCCAGGCGGGGGGTTAACACCGGGGAGCTGTTTTTT. Translating it yields CASSSRRGVNTGELFF.

The rearrangement uses TRBV5-1 and TRBJ2-7, with D hard to call. The ends were cut back, 0 bases at V and 6 bases at J, with 16 bases in the middle. CDR3 length equals 15 residues. The germline V gene has CDR1 SGHRS and CDR2 YFSETQ. Here the CDR3 DNA reads TGCGCCAGCAGCTTGGCCTTAGCCAGGTCAGGCGAGCAGTACTTC. Protein: CASSLALARSGEQYF.

V is TRBV6-5 and J is TRBJ2-3; D gene unclear. Trimming removed 0 bases at V and 6 bases at J, with 13 bases between. Germline CDR1 MNHEY, CDR2 SVGAGI. CDR3 length: 15 residues. DNA for the CDR3: TGTGCCAGCAGTTACTCGACCGTGTCAGCGGATACGCAGTATTTT. It yields the protein CASSYSTVSADTQYF.

The genes are TRBV7-2 and TRBJ2-5; a weak D match, TRBD2 (6 bases). CDR3 length equals 16 residues. V lost 5 bases to trimming and J lost 3 bases, with 19 bases between them. Germline V lookup: CDR1 SGHTA, CDR2 FQGNSA. The DNA for the CDR3 is TGTGCCAGCAGCCCTCAGACTAGAACTTACGAAGAGACCCAGTACTTC. Translation gives CASSPQTRTYEETQYF.

This clone was recorded a few times. The gene calls are TRBV30 and TRBJ1-4, with D maybe TRBD1 (5 bases). The CDR3 runs 14 residues. Trimming pared 8 bases from V and 4 bases from J, leaving 17 bases between. Germline V gene sequence: CDR1 GTSNPN, CDR2 SVGIG (reference sequence). The chain's CDR3 is CALSPAGDNEKLFF. The CDR3 bases are TGTGCCCTTTCTCCGGCGGGGGATAATGAAAAACTGTTTTTT. Supplemented by reference TRBV30 and TRBJ1-4, the full variable domain reads SQTIHQWPATLVQPVGSPLSLECTVEGTSNPNLYWYRQAAGRGLQLLFYSVGIGQISSEVPQNLSASRPQDRQFILSSKKLLLSDSGFYLCALSPAGDNEKLFFGSGTQLSVL.

The chain joins TRBV27 to TRBJ2-5; 8 nucleotides align to TRBD1. The germline CDR1 and CDR2 sequences are MNHEY and SMNVEV (reference sequence). J was trimmed by 1 base and V by 5 bases; bases with no gene match: 3. This CDR3 spans 14 amino acids. CDR3 sequence reads: CASSIDRGQETQYF. CDR3 in DNA: TGTGCCAGCAGTATTGACAGGGGCCAAGAGACCCAGTACTTC.

In its sample, this clone was seen a few times. Other DNA sequences in this sample translate to the same CDR3. The rearrangement links TRBV29-1 to TRBJ2-2, with D perhaps TRBD1 (6 bases). This CDR3 has 14 residues. V was pared by 4 bases and J by 6 bases, with 15 bases between. Germline values: CDR1 SQVTM, CDR2 ANQGSEA. CDR3 nucleotides: TGCAGCGTTGTGCCAGGGGAAAAGTCCGGGGAGCTGTTTTTT. Translating gives CSVVPGEKSGELFF.

Only a few counts were recorded for this clone. The chain joins TRBV4-3 to TRBJ2-7, with D possibly being TRBD1 (7 bases). Trimming took off 0 bases at V and 3 bases at J, with 18 bases between the two ends. The CDR3 loop spans 17 amino acids. Germline-derived CDR1 and CDR2 are LGHNA and YSLEER. CDR3 amino acids: CASSQDWSEGAIYEQYF. CDR3 sequence (DNA): TGCGCCAGCAGCCAAGATTGGTCGGAGGGGGCAATCTACGAGCAGTACTTC.